This TCR beta chain came from a study of T cell changes during pregnancy in multiple sclerosis. Data came from immunoSEQ multiplex PCR; TCRdb stores just in-frame clones and leaves some out. The data contain about 110,000 clones, 85% to 95% of them singletons. This clonotype was sampled from a female donor in good health, enrolled as a control in a pregnancy study. The specimen was peripheral blood, collected in the third trimester of pregnancy.

The CDR3 DNA reads as TGTGCTAGTGTCTTGGGGGGGAGCAATCAGCCCCAGCATTTT. Translated: CASVLGGSNQPQHF. The gene calls are TRBV12-5 and TRBJ1-5, with D possibly being TRBD1 (5 bases). This CDR3 is 14 amino acids long. V was clipped by 7 bases and J by 1 base, with 11 bases between them. Germline V gene sequence: CDR1 LGHNT, CDR2 FRNRAP.